The next 19 T cell receptor beta chains were all read from a single sample in a study of tumor-infiltrating lymphocytes in primary liver carcinoma. Both blood RNA, taken from unsorted whole blood, and germline DNA were extracted. Production of TCR beta cDNA used around 0.45 ug total RNA together with a constant-region primer. Three nested multiplex PCR rounds, a slightly modified ARM-PCR method, built the TCR beta libraries. PCR rounds one and two used TRBV1-TRBV30 forward primers with a C-beta reverse primer for 10 cycles each. TCRdb used MiXCR to reprocess the multiplex PCR reads, holding one entry per CDR3 protein. The sample includes fewer than 350,000 distinct CDR3 sequences, less than 65% of them seen just once. The source material was peripheral blood. The receptors shown here come from a man in his forties with primary liver carcinoma and hepatitis B virus infection.

Points on this clonotype: One end of the junction is discordant with germline, which a read error may explain. The chain couples TRBV11-2 to TRBJ2-1; D is uncertain. Germline values: CDR1 SGHAT, CDR2 FQNNGV. The CDR3 runs 15 residues. The CDR3 region is CTRSSTRPQYNEQFF. For the CDR3, the DNA is TGTACCAGAAGCTCCACCCGCCCTCAGTACAATGAGCAGTTCTTC.

This clonotype was observed a handful of times. A read error may explain this, as a much larger clone is one base away. The J gene is TRBJ2-3, the V gene TRBV4-1; no clear D. V lost 6 bases and J lost 0, with 10 bases in between. Per the germline V gene, CDR1 is MGHRA and CDR2 is YSYEKL. The CDR3 runs to 14 residues. CDR3 sequence: CASSPIGSTDTQYF. CDR3 nucleotide sequence: TGCGCCAGCAGTCCGATAGGCAGCACAGATACGCAGTATTTT.

This clonotype was observed many times. The chain recombines TRBV6-2 or TRBV6-3 with TRBJ1-1; the D is unclear. Germline lookup yields CDR1 MNHEY and CDR2 SVGEGT. The CDR3 extends over 15 amino acids. Trimming took 3 bases from V and 2 from J, leaving 13 bases between them. The CDR3 DNA sequence: TGTGCCAGCAGTTATGGTGACAACGCCAACACTGAAGCTTTCTTT. Protein product: CASSYGDNANTEAFF.

V usage is TRBV14 and J usage is TRBJ2-2; no firm D call. CDR3 length: 15 residues. V lost 1 base and J 0 bases, leaving 6 bases between the germline ends. Germline V gene sequence: CDR1 SGHDN, CDR2 FVKESK. The CDR3 sequence: CASSQGESNTGELFF. DNA for the CDR3: TGTGCCAGCAGCCAAGGGGAATCGAACACCGGGGAGCTGTTTTTT.

The chain combines TRBV12-3 or TRBV12-4 with TRBJ1-1; the D gene is possibly TRBD1 (6 bases). The CDR3 length is 14 residues. V lost 5 bases and J 4 bases, leaving 14 bases between the germline ends. The chain's CDR3 is CASSPRGEGTEAFF. DNA for the CDR3: TGTGCCAGCAGTCCTAGGGGGGAGGGCACTGAAGCTTTCTTT.

As for this clonotype: This may stem from a read error, because a much larger clone lies one nucleotide away. This CDR3 is missing its conserved last phenylalanine or tryptophan, likely due to a read error. The chain recombines TRBV6-1 with TRBJ1-4; 7 bases fit TRBD1. Germline V gives CDR1 MNHNS, CDR2 SASEGT. The CDR3 extends over 15 amino acids. Losses at the gene ends were 5 bases for V and 6 bases for J; bases not matched to a gene: 9. DNA of the CDR3: TGTGCCAGCAGTCCTATGACAGGGAAGGATGAAAAACTGTTTTCT. Translation: CASSPMTGKDEKLFS.

This chain uses TRBV11-2 with TRBJ2-2; 9 bases line up with TRBD2. CDR3 size: 15 residues. CDR1 SGHAT and CDR2 FQNNGV come from the germline V gene. The ends lost 5 bases at V and 8 bases at J; junction bases unmatched: 9. Here the CDR3 DNA reads TGTGCCAGCAGCGCCGGGACTAGCAGAGAGGGGGAGCTGTTTTTT. Encoded protein: CASSAGTSREGELFF.

This chain uses TRBV28 with TRBJ2-3; 12 positions match TRBD2. CDR3 length: 18 amino acids. Germline CDR1 is MDHEN and CDR2 is SYDVKM. V was pared by 6 bases and J by 4 bases, with 14 bases of the junction left unmatched. The CDR3 nucleotides read TGTGCCAGCAGCCTGCAGCTTACTAGCGGGAGGACCGCAGATACGCAGTATTTT. Translating gives CASSLQLTSGRTADTQYF.

J is TRBJ2-2 and V is TRBV7-9; the match to TRBD2 covers 15 bases. Germline values: CDR1 SEHNR, CDR2 FQNEAQ (reference sequence). The ends lost 3 bases at V and 6 bases at J; junction bases unmatched: 2. This CDR3 is 16 amino acids long. The chain's CDR3 is CASSLGLAGGAGELFF. In nucleotides, the CDR3 is TGTGCCAGCAGCTTGGGACTAGCGGGAGGCGCCGGGGAGCTGTTTTTT.

In its sample, this clonotype was seen many times. The rearrangement links TRBV4-1 to TRBJ2-1; D unresolved. The CDR3 has 14 residues. CDR1 is MGHRA, CDR2 YSYEKL, per germline. V lost 1 base and J 6 bases, leaving 10 bases between the germline ends. The CDR3 here is CASSQGSSGNEQFF. The CDR3 nucleotides are TGCGCCAGCAGCCAAGGGAGTAGTGGCAATGAGCAGTTCTTC.

The rearrangement joins TRBV11-2 to TRBJ2-5, with D perhaps TRBD1 or TRBD2 (5 bases each). V gave up 6 bases and J gave up 3 bases, with 20 bases separating them. The length of the CDR3 is 16 residues. The V gene's germline CDR1 is SGHAT and CDR2 FQNNGV. The CDR3 DNA follows: TGTGCCAGCAGTCAAATTCCTGGCTGGGGGAAAGAGACCCAGTACTTC. Translation gives CASSQIPGWGKETQYF.

V gene TRBV7-3 combines with J gene TRBJ2-1, with 10 positions matching TRBD2. The CDR3 consists of 19 residues. Losses at the gene ends were 5 bases for V and 5 bases for J; bases not matched to a gene: 18. Germline V lookup: CDR1 SGHTA, CDR2 FQGTGA. The CDR3 region is CASSRISLAGVGGDNEQFF. CDR3 sequence (DNA): TGTGCCAGCAGCCGCATCAGCCTAGCGGGAGTGGGTGGGGACAATGAGCAGTTCTTC.

The chain combines TRBV5-1 with TRBJ2-2, with 7 bases matching TRBD2. The germline CDR1 and CDR2 sequences are SGHRS and YFSETQ. J gave up 4 bases and V 0 bases, and 12 bases lay outside the gene matches. The CDR3 extends over 18 amino acids. CDR3 DNA sequence: TGCGCCAGCAGCTTGGACCCAAACGGGAGGCAAGGCACCGGGGAGCTGTTTTTT. Encoded protein: CASSLDPNGRQGTGELFF. The whole variable domain, filled in from reference TRBV5-1 and TRBJ2-2, reads KAGVTQTPRYLIKTRGQQVTLSCSPISGHRSVSWYQQTPGQGLQFLFEYFSETQRNKGNFPGRFSGRQFSNSRSEMNVSTLELGDSALYLCASSLDPNGRQGTGELFFGEGSRLTVL.

This clonotype was observed many times. The chain links TRBV12-3 or TRBV12-4 to TRBJ1-1; D is uncertain. The CDR3 runs 14 residues. V lost 2 bases and J lost 0, with 7 bases in between. The CDR3 sequence: CASSLNSLNTEAFF. DNA for the CDR3: TGTGCCAGCAGTTTAAACAGCCTGAACACTGAAGCTTTCTTT.

This clonotype came up a few times. A much more abundant neighbour one base away suggests this may be a read error. The CDR3 protein is CVSSGAGTGFYEQYF. The CDR3, as DNA: TGTGTCAGCAGTGGGGCCGGGACAGGGTTCTACGAGCAGTACTTC. V usage is TRBV12-3 or TRBV12-4 and J usage is TRBJ2-7; 9 bases line up with TRBD1. The CDR3 extends over 15 amino acids.

In this sample, this clonotype turned up a few times. The V and J genes are TRBV28 and TRBJ2-5; 8 bases line up with TRBD2. V lost 5 bases, J lost 1 base, and 6 bases stayed unmatched. The CDR3 contains 15 residues. Germline assignment: CDR1 MDHEN and CDR2 SYDVKM. The CDR3, as DNA: TGTGCCAGCAGTCCCGGGGGGGGGATCCAAGAGACCCAGTACTTC. Protein sequence: CASSPGGGIQETQYF.

This clonotype was found once. The chain is built from TRBV11-2 and TRBJ2-2, with D possibly TRBD2 on 5 matching bases. V was trimmed by 11 bases and J by 0 bases, leaving 19 bases between them. The CDR3 consists of 16 residues. The germline V gene encodes CDR1 SGHAT and CDR2 FQNNGV. The CDR3 region is CARNLVGGANTGELFF. The DNA of the CDR3 is TGTGCCCGCAACTTAGTTGGAGGTGCGAACACCGGGGAGCTGTTTTTT. The variable domain in full, completed from reference TRBV11-2 and TRBJ2-2, reads EAGVAQSPRYKIIEKRQSVAFWCNPISGHATLYWYQQILGQGPKLLIQFQNNGVVDDSQLPKDRFSAERLKGVDSTLKIQPAKLEDSAVYLCARNLVGGANTGELFFGEGSRLTVL.

This clonotype has at least ten counts. The gene calls are TRBV6-5 and TRBJ2-1; no clear D gene. Trimming removed 0 bases at V and 5 bases at J, with 5 bases between. Germline V gene data show CDR1 as MNHEY and CDR2 as SVGAGI. The CDR3 is 13 amino acids. As DNA, the CDR3 is TGTGCCAGCAGTTACTCCTACAACAATGAGCAGTTCTTC. It translates to CASSYSYNNEQFF.

Comment on this clonotype: A much larger clone sits a single nucleotide away, making a read error possible. The gene calls are TRBV5-6 and TRBJ2-2, with TRBD1 as a possible D gene (7 bases). Per the germline V gene, CDR1 is SGHDT and CDR2 is YYEEEE. The length of the CDR3 is 16 residues. CDR3 in amino acids: CASSPDPGGNTVELFF. As DNA, the CDR3 is TGTGCCAGCAGCCCTGATCCAGGGGGGAACACCGTGGAGCTGTTTTTT. The whole variable domain, filled in from reference TRBV5-6 and TRBJ2-2, reads DAGVTQSPTHLIKTRGQQVTLRCSPKSGHDTVSWYQQALGQGPQFIFQYYEEEERQRGNFPDRFSGHQFPNYSSELNVNALLLGDSALYLCASSPDPGGNTVELFFGEGSRLTVL.